The source of this T cell receptor beta chain is a study of early T cells in non-severe SARS-CoV-2 infection. Individual cDNA molecules received unique molecular identifiers. TCRdb fed the 5' RACE reads into MiXCR, producing one record per CDR3 protein. The sample includes tens of thousands of distinct CDR3 sequences, roughly 13% of them seen just once. Whole-study findings and limits: VDJdb matching favored anti-spike CD8 responses, missing private and CD4 specificities.

A few counts support this clonotype. The antigen is not known. The V end lost 7 bases, the J end lost 5 bases, and 11 bases lay between the germline ends. This CDR3 is 12 amino acids long. Germline CDR1 is MNHEY and CDR2 is SVGEGT. The sequenced sample consisted of whole blood. This clonotype was sampled from an adult who was a healthcare worker with PCR-confirmed SARS-CoV-2 infection or an uninfected control (not recorded which). This chain connects TRBV6-2 or TRBV6-3 to TRBJ1-1; D perhaps matches TRBD1 (5 bases). The CDR3 reads CASNRGGTEAFF. The CDR3 DNA reads TGTGCCAGCAATAGGGGAGGGACTGAAGCTTTCTTT.